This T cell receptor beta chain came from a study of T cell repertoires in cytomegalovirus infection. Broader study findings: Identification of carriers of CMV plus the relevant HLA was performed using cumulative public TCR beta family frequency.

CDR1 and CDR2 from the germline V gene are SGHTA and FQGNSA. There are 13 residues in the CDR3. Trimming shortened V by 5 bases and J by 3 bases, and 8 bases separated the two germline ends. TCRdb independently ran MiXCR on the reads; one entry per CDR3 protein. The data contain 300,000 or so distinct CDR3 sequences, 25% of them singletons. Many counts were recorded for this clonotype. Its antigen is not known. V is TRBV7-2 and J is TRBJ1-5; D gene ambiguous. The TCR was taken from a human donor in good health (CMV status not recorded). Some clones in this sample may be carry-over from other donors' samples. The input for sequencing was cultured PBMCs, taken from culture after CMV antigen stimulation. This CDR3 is CASSPTTNQPQHF. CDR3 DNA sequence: TGTGCCAGCAGCCCTACGACCAATCAGCCCCAGCATTTT.